This T cell receptor (beta chain) was captured by sequencing in a study of cytomegalovirus exposure and HLA in healthy donors. V was trimmed by 5 bases and J by 1 base, leaving 8 bases between them. CDR1 is SGHVS, CDR2 FQNEAQ, per germline. The CDR3 runs 13 residues. Measured with immunoSEQ multiplex PCR; TCRdb has only the in-frame clones, and not every one. Among about 110,000 clones, around 89% were seen once, and the ten largest hold roughly 1.4%. The V gene is TRBV7-8, the J gene TRBJ1-1; no clear D gene. Sequenced input: PBMCs. This receptor was taken from a woman aged 30 to 39 in good health and CMV-seropositive. Written as DNA, the CDR3 is TGTGCCAGCAGCCCCAGACAGAACACTGAAGCTTTCTTT. This encodes CASSPRQNTEAFF.